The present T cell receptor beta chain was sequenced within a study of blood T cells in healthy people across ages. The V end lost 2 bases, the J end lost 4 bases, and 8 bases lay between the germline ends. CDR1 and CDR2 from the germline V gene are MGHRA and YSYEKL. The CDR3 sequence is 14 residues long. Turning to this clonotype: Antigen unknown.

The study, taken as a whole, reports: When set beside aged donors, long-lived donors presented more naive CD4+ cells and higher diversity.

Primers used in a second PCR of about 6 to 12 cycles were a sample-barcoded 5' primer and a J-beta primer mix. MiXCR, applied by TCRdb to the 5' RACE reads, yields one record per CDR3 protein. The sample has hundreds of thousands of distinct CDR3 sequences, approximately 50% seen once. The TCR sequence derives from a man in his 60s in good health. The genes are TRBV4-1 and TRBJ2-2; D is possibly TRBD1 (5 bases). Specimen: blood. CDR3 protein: CASSQLQGTGELFF. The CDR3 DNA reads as TGCGCCAGCAGCCAACTCCAGGGCACCGGGGAGCTGTTTTTT.